The 15 T cell receptor beta chains given below trace back to one sample, sequenced in a study of blood T cell repertoires in COVID-19. Repertoires were generated with immunoSEQ multiplex PCR, while TCRdb's copy carries only in-frame clones and drops some. The table includes under 150,000 clones, over 65% detected once. The sample taken for sequencing was peripheral blood. These receptors all come from a woman aged 40 to 50 with acute or convalescent COVID-19.

The chain employs TRBV10-1 and TRBJ1-5; D is possibly TRBD1 (6 bases). This CDR3 spans 16 amino acids. Germline lookup yields CDR1 WNHNN and CDR2 SYGVQD (reference sequence). V was shortened by 5 bases and J by 4 bases, with 18 bases between the two germline ends. The CDR3 loop is CASSSTGSGGNQPQHF. As DNA, the CDR3 is TGCGCCAGCAGTAGTACAGGGTCTGGCGGGAATCAGCCCCAGCATTTT.

The rearrangement joins TRBV5-1 to TRBJ1-1; 8 bases fit TRBD1. Unmatched junction bases numbered 7, after V lost 4 bases and J lost 5 bases. The CDR3 extends over 14 amino acids. Germline V gene lookup returns CDR1 SGHRS and CDR2 YFSETQ. The CDR3: CASSAGQGGTEAFF. CDR3 coding DNA: TGCGCCAGCAGCGCCGGACAGGGAGGGACTGAAGCTTTCTTT. Based on the CDR3 plus reference TRBV5-1 and TRBJ1-1, the full variable domain is KAGVTQTPRYLIKTRGQQVTLSCSPISGHRSVSWYQQTPGQGLQFLFEYFSETQRNKGNFPGRFSGRQFSNSRSEMNVSTLELGDSALYLCASSAGQGGTEAFFGQGTRLTVV.

This clone has only a few counts. V is TRBV19 and J is TRBJ1-3, with a possible D match to TRBD1 (5 bases). Germline V gene data show CDR1 as LNHDA and CDR2 as SQIVND (reference sequence). This CDR3 is 21 amino acids long. V shed 6 bases and J shed 0 bases, with 30 bases lying between them. The CDR3 DNA is TGTGCCAGTAGCCCACCCTACCTCTCATCCGACAGCCTGGCCTCTGGAAACACCATATATTTT. As protein: CASSPPYLSSDSLASGNTIYF. The complete variable domain, with remaining parts taken from reference TRBV19 and TRBJ1-3, reads DGGITQSPKYLFRKEGQNVTLSCEQNLNHDAMYWYRQDPGQGLRLIYYSQIVNDFQKGDIAEGYSVSREKKESFPLTVTSAQKNPTAFYLCASSPPYLSSDSLASGNTIYFGEGSWLTVV.

The chain's CDR3 is CASSLEGATEAFF. DNA for the CDR3: TGTGCCAGCAGCTTGGAGGGGGCAACTGAAGCTTTCTTT. The chain carries TRBV5-5 and TRBJ1-1; 7 bases match TRBD1. Germline V gene data show CDR1 as SGHKS and CDR2 as YYEKEE (reference sequence). V was clipped by 0 bases and J by 5 bases; unmatched bases: 1. CDR3 length equals 13 residues. Complete variable domain (other parts from reference TRBV5-5 and TRBJ1-1): DAGVTQSPTHLIKTRGQQVTLRCSPISGHKSVSWYQQVLGQGPQFIFQYYEKEERGRGNFPDRFSARQFPNYSSELNVNALLLGDSALYLCASSLEGATEAFFGQGTRLTVV.

The V gene is TRBV6-6, the J gene TRBJ2-1; D possibly corresponds to TRBD1 (7 bases). Trimming removed 6 bases at V and 7 bases at J, with 10 bases between. Per germline, CDR1 MNHNY and CDR2 SVGAGI (reference sequence). The CDR3 runs to 12 residues. CDR3 amino acids: CASSPGGNEQFF. CDR3 bases: TGTGCCAGCAGCCCAGGGGGGAATGAGCAGTTCTTC.

V is TRBV7-2 and J is TRBJ1-3; D remains ambiguous. Trimming removed 0 bases at V and 0 bases at J, with 12 bases between. CDR3 size: 17 residues. Germline lookup yields CDR1 SGHTA and CDR2 FQGNSA. The CDR3 protein is CASSLAAVPSSGNTIYF. The CDR3 nucleotides are TGTGCCAGCAGCTTAGCAGCGGTTCCGAGCTCTGGAAACACCATATATTTT.

The rearrangement links TRBV7-3 to TRBJ2-1, with 14 bases matching TRBD2. The CDR3 has 17 residues. V shed 4 bases and J 4 bases; nucleotides not matched to a gene: 6. Germline V gene lookup returns CDR1 SGHTA and CDR2 FQGTGA. The CDR3 region is CASSSGRLAGGYNEQFF. The CDR3 nucleotides read TGTGCCAGCAGCTCCGGACGACTAGCGGGGGGGTACAATGAGCAGTTCTTC. The full variable domain, in which reference TRBV7-3 and TRBJ2-1 provide the parts outside the CDR3, is GAGVSQTPSNKVTEKGKYVELRCDPISGHTALYWYRQSLGQGPEFLIYFQGTGAADDSGLPNDRFFAVRPEGSVSTLKIQRTERGDSAVYLCASSSGRLAGGYNEQFFGPGTRLTVL.

The chain employs TRBV5-1 and TRBJ2-1; tentative D call: TRBD2 (7 bases). Trimming took off 4 bases at V and 0 bases at J, with 11 bases between the two ends. The CDR3 is made up of 15 amino acids. Germline lookup yields CDR1 SGHRS and CDR2 YFSETQ. The CDR3: CASSKGGSSYNEQFF. CDR3 bases: TGCGCCAGCAGCAAGGGGGGGAGCTCCTACAATGAGCAGTTCTTC.

This clone was seen just once. V usage is TRBV11-1 and J usage is TRBJ1-1, with 9 bases matching TRBD1. From germline, CDR1 is SGHAT and CDR2 FQDESV (reference sequence). The CDR3 contains 14 residues. V shed 7 bases and J 10 bases; nucleotides not matched to a gene: 13. The chain's CDR3 is CASTFQQGAARAFF. The CDR3 DNA is TGTGCCAGCACCTTTCAACAGGGGGCGGCGAGAGCTTTCTTT.

The chain employs TRBV5-1 and TRBJ2-7; 14 positions agree with TRBD2. The CDR3 consists of 16 residues. From germline, CDR1 is SGHRS and CDR2 YFSETQ. With 5 bases clipped from V and 6 bases from J, the junction kept 10 bases outside the gene matches. The CDR3 is CASRLTSGGGSSEQYF. DNA of the CDR3: TGCGCCAGCAGACTGACTAGCGGGGGGGGGTCAAGCGAGCAGTACTTC.

The chain carries TRBV6-5 and TRBJ2-1, with TRBD1 matching 7 bases. The V gene's germline CDR1 is MNHEY and CDR2 SVGAGI. CDR3 length equals 14 residues. V was clipped by 4 bases and J by 3 bases; unmatched bases: 3. This CDR3 reads CASSFNRGYNEQFF. The DNA for the CDR3 is TGTGCCAGCAGTTTCAACAGGGGCTACAATGAGCAGTTCTTC.

This clone was picked up many times. The chain links TRBV28 to TRBJ1-5; D remains unclear. Germline V lookup: CDR1 MDHEN, CDR2 SYDVKM. Between the trimmed V and J ends, which lost 6 bases and 0 bases, there was a span of 6 bases. The CDR3 has 13 residues. The CDR3 reads CASSYYSNQPQHF. The CDR3 region has the DNA TGTGCCAGCAGCTATTATAGCAATCAGCCCCAGCATTTT.

This CDR3 is CASSPGAPNQPQHF. The CDR3 DNA sequence: TGTGCCAGCAGCCCAGGGGCCCCCAATCAGCCCCAGCATTTT. The chain is built from TRBV2 and TRBJ1-5; the D gene is possibly TRBD1 (6 bases). CDR3 size: 14 residues. Germline CDR1 and CDR2: SNHLY and FYNNEI. V lost 6 bases to trimming and J lost 3 bases, with 12 bases between them.

V gene TRBV11-2 combines with J gene TRBJ2-7; unclear D gene. The V gene's germline CDR1 is SGHAT and CDR2 FQNNGV. CDR3 length equals 13 residues. Trimming took off 5 bases at V and 3 bases at J, with 11 bases between the two ends. The CDR3 here is CASSLAARYEQYF. The CDR3 coding sequence is TGTGCCAGCAGCCTCGCGGCTCGCTACGAGCAGTACTTC.

On this clone: One end of the junction fails to match germline, which may point to a read error. The chain uses TRBV6-1 and TRBJ2-1; 8 nucleotides align to TRBD2. Germline V gene data show CDR1 as MNHNS and CDR2 as SASEGT. CDR3 length: 16 residues. The DNA of the CDR3 is TGTGTCAGCAGTGACCTGAGCGGGGGAGGCTACAATGAGCAGTTCTTC. Translated, it gives CVSSDLSGGGYNEQFF.